This record covers a single TCR beta chain. Its antigen remains unknown. TCRdb passed the RT-PCR reads through MiXCR, listing each CDR3 protein once. The data show 280,000 or so distinct CDR3 sequences, roughly 22% seen once. The sample belongs to a study of response to subunit inactivated influenza vaccine. Points from the study as a whole: The study's authors posited that every seasonal influenza vaccination enlists few new T cells.

The source was PBMCs from blood, collected around 22 months after vaccination. This sequence was found in a man aged 45 to 75 who received an inactivated influenza vaccine.

The CDR3 here is CASRVHGNQPQHF. The CDR3 bases are TGTGCCAGCAGGGTTCATGGGAATCAGCCCCAGCATTTT. The chain is built from TRBV6-2 or TRBV6-3 and TRBJ1-5; D gene uncertain. Germline CDR1 is MNHEY and CDR2 is SVGEGT. V was trimmed by 6 bases and J by 4 bases, leaving 10 bases between them. The CDR3 loop spans 13 amino acids.